This T cell receptor (beta chain) was sequenced during a study of blood T cell repertoires in COVID-19 (dated by TCRdb to 2020 to 2022). Regarding the study in general: Samples covering the acute and convalescent phases of COVID-19 were provided by collaborators in the United States, Italy and Spain. The dataset comprised deeply sampled blood TCRbeta repertoires from subjects exposed to, actively infected with, or recovered from COVID-19. The repertoires were released in a freely available public database meant as a resource for research on the immune response to SARS-CoV-2. Where available, HLA class I and class II types were taken from metadata supplied by the sample provider and were not determined by assay-based typing. The prospective study material was composed of cDNA or gDNA derived from T cells, B-cell-depleted T cells, or PBMCs. A de-identified subject ID, COVID-19 status, age in years and sex were almost always included in the sample metadata. The samples were drawn from two sources: the first 160 participants of the ongoing ImmuneRACE study, and 950 to 1,500 subjects contributed by 6 global collaborators. The research as a whole found: How much clinical and demographic metadata was included differed by source and by participant, and the metadata was provided uncurated.

One collaborating source in Seattle enrolled patients during active infection and followed them longitudinally through the course of disease. Each collaborating institution followed its own protocols to collect whole blood in K2EDTA tubes. For TCRbeta analysis, collaborator samples were shipped as frozen whole blood, as isolated PBMCs, or as DNA extracted from either sample type. TCRbeta CDR3 regions were amplified from genomic DNA by means of the immunoSEQ Assay, a bias-controlled multiplex PCR. As for the authors' bioinformatics: Nucleated cell counts per sample were estimated from amplification of reference gene primers within the assay. To quantify the absolute abundance of each unique TCRbeta CDR3 rearrangement, sequence reads were collapsed and filtered. For each sample, productive Simpson clonality was calculated as the square root of Simpson's diversity index over productive rearrangements. The table comes from immuneACCESS by way of TCRdb, which keeps in-frame sequences with V and J called. Part of the clones is missing from these tables; in studies checked, under half for an unresolved V gene and the rest for unknown reasons. The V and J calls and clone size come from that table; D and trimming were worked out from the DNA. Within this sample are about 240,000 clones, with roughly 79% of them counted one time only. The ten top clones hold 6% to 8% of the sample.

With respect to this clone: Its antigen is not yet known. Nothing much larger sits one base from this clone, and base qualities are not available.

Trimmed from V: 6 bases; trimmed from J: 6 bases; junction bases lacking a gene match: 8. Sequences LNHDA (CDR1) and SQIVND (CDR2) are obtained from the germline V gene (reference sequence). The CDR3 spans 15 residues, from the cysteine through the phenylalanine. Only CDR3 DNA is held: 45 bases, read in frame from base 1. The receptor's source is a woman of 80 years or more with COVID-19, enrolled during active disease. Sample: peripheral blood. The rearrangement combines TRBV19 with TRBJ2-1, and TRBD1 aligns with 10 junction nucleotides. The CDR3 amino acid sequence is: CASSKDRGQSNEQFF. The nucleotide sequence is TGTGCCAGTAGCAAAGACAGGGGGCAAAGCAATGAGCAGTTCTTC.